This entry lists 14 T cell receptor beta chains sequenced from one sample in a study of blood T cell repertoires in COVID-19. This table comes from immunoSEQ multiplex PCR, and its TCRdb copy is limited to in-frame clones, with some not included. The sample gives 87,000 or so clones, roughly 86% of which show up once; about a fifth is in the top ten. The material sequenced was peripheral blood. These TCRs come from an elderly woman in a cohort sampled during active or convalescent COVID-19.

The chain has TRBV5-1 and TRBJ1-6, with 7 positions matching TRBD1. The V and J ends lost 0 bases and 4 bases, in that order; junction bases with no gene match: 10. This CDR3 comprises 18 residues. Germline V CDR1 and CDR2: SGHRS, YFSETQ. The CDR3 is CASSLGVGQDLYNSPLHF. For the CDR3, the DNA is TGCGCCAGCAGCTTGGGGGTAGGACAGGACCTATATAATTCACCCCTCCACTTT.

The V gene is TRBV3-1 (or the pseudogene TRBV3-2), the J gene TRBJ2-7; D is possibly TRBD1 (6 bases). Per the germline V gene, CDR1 is LGHDT and CDR2 is YNNKEL (reference sequence). V lost 2 bases and J lost 7, with 15 bases in between. The CDR3 is 14 residues long. The CDR3 DNA sequence: TGTGCCAGCAGCCAATTAACAGGGCTCTGGGAGCAGTACTTC. Amino acids: CASSQLTGLWEQYF.

The chain carries TRBV9 and TRBJ2-5, with TRBD2 matching 16 bases. The CDR3 contains 15 residues. V lost 8 bases, J lost 1 base, and 2 bases stayed unmatched. From germline, CDR1 is SGDLS and CDR2 YYNGEE. CDR3 in DNA: TGTGCCAGTGGGACTAGCGGGAGGGCCCAAGAGACCCAGTACTTC. It yields the protein CASGTSGRAQETQYF.

The chain carries TRBV24-1 and TRBJ1-1; D is uncertain. V was shortened by 4 bases and J by 1 base, with 6 bases between the two germline ends. CDR3 size: 13 residues. Germline V gives CDR1 KGHDR, CDR2 SFDVKD. In nucleotides, the CDR3 is TGTGCCACCAGTGACCCAGGGAACACTGAAGCTTTCTTT. It is translated as CATSDPGNTEAFF.

This clone was counted only a few times. V gene TRBV21-1 combines with J gene TRBJ2-7; the table's D call, TRBD2, was not checked against the DNA. TRBV21-1 is designated a pseudogene. This CDR3 spans 18 amino acids. The CDR3: CASSLGTSGRPSSYEQYV. CDR3 bases: TGTGCCAGCAGCCTCGGGACTAGCGGGAGGCCCAGCTCCTACGAGCAGTACGTC.

This clone appeared a single time. V usage is TRBV27 and J usage is TRBJ1-5; 7 nucleotides align to TRBD1. Germline V gene sequence: CDR1 MNHEY, CDR2 SMNVEV (reference sequence). The CDR3 is 15 residues long. V lost 4 bases to trimming and J lost 4 bases; unmatched junction nucleotides: 7. The CDR3 spells CASSSRGQPNQPQHF. CDR3 DNA sequence: TGTGCCAGCAGTTCACGGGGACAGCCTAATCAGCCCCAGCATTTT.

The chain combines TRBV28 with TRBJ1-6; 8 nucleotides line up with TRBD1. With 4 bases clipped from V and 7 bases from J, the junction kept 6 bases outside the gene matches. Germline V gives CDR1 MDHEN, CDR2 SYDVKM. There are 15 residues in the CDR3. CDR3 nucleotides: TGTGCCAGCAGTTCAAGGACAGGGAAGAATTCACCCCTCCACTTT. Translation gives CASSSRTGKNSPLHF.

The rearrangement links TRBV27 to TRBJ2-2, with 10 bases lining up with TRBD1. CDR1 is MNHEY and CDR2 is SMNVEV in the germline V gene (reference sequence). The CDR3 totals 15 residues. V was pared by 8 bases and J by 2 bases, with 5 bases of the junction left unmatched. CDR3 bases: TGTGCCAGCCGCCGACAGGGGGCCAACACCGGGGAGCTGTTTTTT. Translating gives CASRRQGANTGELFF.

J is TRBJ2-1 and V is TRBV2, with D perhaps TRBD1 (6 bases). The CDR3 is 13 residues long. Germline V gene sequence: CDR1 SNHLY, CDR2 FYNNEI. V was shortened by 7 bases and J by 9 bases, with 16 bases between the two germline ends. The CDR3 spells CASNLQGVGEQFF. CDR3 bases: TGTGCCAGCAACCTACAGGGTGTAGGTGAGCAGTTCTTC.

The J gene is TRBJ2-7, the V gene TRBV28; D perhaps matches TRBD1 (6 bases). There are 14 residues in the CDR3. Germline loops: CDR1 MDHEN, CDR2 SYDVKM. V lost 6 bases, J lost 0 bases, and 12 bases lay in between. The CDR3 DNA reads TGTGCCAGCAGCATCGGGACAAACTCCTACGAGCAGTACGTC. This encodes CASSIGTNSYEQYV.

The chain joins TRBV6-5 to TRBJ1-4, with D tentatively TRBD1 (5 bases). Trimming removed 6 bases from V and 6 bases from J, with 14 bases in between. The CDR3 consists of 14 residues. Germline CDR1 MNHEY, CDR2 SVGAGI. Here the CDR3 reads CASSVVKGYEKLFF. Written as DNA, the CDR3 is TGTGCCAGCAGCGTGGTTAAGGGGTATGAAAAACTGTTTTTT.

The V and J genes are TRBV27 and TRBJ2-1; TRBD1 is a possible D gene (5 bases). Germline V gene lookup returns CDR1 MNHEY and CDR2 SMNVEV (reference sequence). The V end lost 0 bases, the J end lost 7 bases, and 7 bases lay between the germline ends. This CDR3 spans 13 amino acids. In nucleotides, the CDR3 is TGTGCCAGCAGTTTATCGCCAGGGAATGAGCAGTTCTTC. The encoded protein is CASSLSPGNEQFF.

V is TRBV5-4 and J is TRBJ2-7; 7 bases line up with TRBD2. CDR3 size: 12 residues. Germline V lookup: CDR1 SGHNT, CDR2 YYREEE (reference sequence). The J segment lost 7 bases and the V segment lost 3 bases, leaving 4 bases of the junction unmatched. The CDR3 protein is CASSSQAGEQYV. Here the CDR3 DNA reads TGTGCCAGCAGCTCCCAAGCGGGAGAGCAGTACGTC.

The sample holds one count of this clone. The rearrangement joins TRBV21-1 to TRBJ1-2; TRBD1 is taken as the D call from the table, unchecked against the DNA. TRBV21-1 is listed as a pseudogene. CDR3 length equals 16 residues. CDR3 sequence reads: CASSKGREQGTYGYTF. The DNA for the CDR3 is TGTGCCAGCAGCAAAGGCCGGGAACAGGGGACCTATGGCTACACCTTC.